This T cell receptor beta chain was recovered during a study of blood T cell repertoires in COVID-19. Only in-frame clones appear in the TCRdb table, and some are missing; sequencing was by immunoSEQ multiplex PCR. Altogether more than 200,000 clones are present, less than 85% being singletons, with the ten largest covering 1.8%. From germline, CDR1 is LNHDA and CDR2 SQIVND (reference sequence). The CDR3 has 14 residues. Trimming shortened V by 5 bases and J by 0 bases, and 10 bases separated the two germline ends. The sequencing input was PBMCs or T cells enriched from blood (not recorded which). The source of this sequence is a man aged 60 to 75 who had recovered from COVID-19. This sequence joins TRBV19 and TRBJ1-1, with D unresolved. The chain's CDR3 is CASSVTILNTEAFF. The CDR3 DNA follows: TGTGCCAGTAGTGTGACAATCCTGAACACTGAAGCTTTCTTT.